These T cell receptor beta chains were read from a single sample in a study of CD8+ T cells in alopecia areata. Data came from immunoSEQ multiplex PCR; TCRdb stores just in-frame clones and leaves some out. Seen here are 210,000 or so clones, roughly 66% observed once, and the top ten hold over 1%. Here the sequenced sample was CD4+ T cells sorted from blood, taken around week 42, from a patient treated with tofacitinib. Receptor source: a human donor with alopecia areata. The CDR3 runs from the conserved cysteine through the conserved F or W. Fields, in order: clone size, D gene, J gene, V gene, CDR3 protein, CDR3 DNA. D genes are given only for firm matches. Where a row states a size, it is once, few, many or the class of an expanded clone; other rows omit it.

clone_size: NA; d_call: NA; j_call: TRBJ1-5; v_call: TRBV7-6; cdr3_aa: CASSSHPRGATTQPQHF; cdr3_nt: TGTGCCAGCAGCTCCCATCCTCGGGGGGCCACCACTCAGCCCCAGCATTTT
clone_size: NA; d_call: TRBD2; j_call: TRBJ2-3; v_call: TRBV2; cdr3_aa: CASTLDSGGAPDTQYF; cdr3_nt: TGTGCCAGCACCCTTGATAGCGGGGGGGCTCCAGATACGCAGTATTTT
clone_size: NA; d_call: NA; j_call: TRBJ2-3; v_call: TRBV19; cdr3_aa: CASSARDLPGGTQYF; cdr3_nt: TGTGCCAGTAGTGCGCGGGACTTACCAGGGGGTACGCAGTATTTT
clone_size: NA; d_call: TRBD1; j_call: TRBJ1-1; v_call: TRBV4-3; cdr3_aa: CASSQDRTGGTEAFF; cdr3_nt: TGCGCCAGCAGCCAAGATCGGACAGGGGGGACTGAAGCTTTCTTT
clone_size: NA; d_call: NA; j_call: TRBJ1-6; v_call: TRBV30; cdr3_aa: CAWSASSYNSPLHF; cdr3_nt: TGTGCCTGGAGCGCAAGCTCCTATAATTCACCCCTCCACTTT
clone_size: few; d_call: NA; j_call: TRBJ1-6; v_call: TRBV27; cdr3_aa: CASSEGPRLPLHF; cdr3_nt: TGTGCCAGCAGTGAGGGACCGCGGCTGCCCCTCCACTTT
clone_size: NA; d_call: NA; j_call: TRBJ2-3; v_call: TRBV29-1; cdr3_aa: CSVEPYTDTQYF; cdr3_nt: TGCAGCGTTGAGCCCTACACAGATACGCAGTATTTT
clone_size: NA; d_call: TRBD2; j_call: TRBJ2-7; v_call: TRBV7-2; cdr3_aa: CASRLTGTSGEQYF; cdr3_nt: TGTGCCAGCAGACTTACCGGGACTAGCGGCGAGCAGTACTTC
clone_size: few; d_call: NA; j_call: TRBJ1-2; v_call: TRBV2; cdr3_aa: CASSSTVLDYTF; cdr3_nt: TGTGCCAGCTCTAGCACCGTCCTGGACTACACCTTC
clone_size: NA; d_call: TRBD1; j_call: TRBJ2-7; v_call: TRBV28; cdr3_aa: CASSFTWDSQTYEQYF; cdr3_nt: TGTGCCAGCAGTTTTACCTGGGACAGCCAAACCTACGAGCAGTACTTC
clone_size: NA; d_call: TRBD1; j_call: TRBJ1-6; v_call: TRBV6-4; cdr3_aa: CASSDSTGTRIHF; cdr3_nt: TGTGCCAGCAGTGACTCGACAGGGACCAGAATCCACTTT
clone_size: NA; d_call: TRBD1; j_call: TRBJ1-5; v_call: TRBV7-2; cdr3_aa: CASSLGGTGVQPQHF; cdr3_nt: TGTGCCAGCAGCTTAGGGGGGACAGGGGTACAGCCCCAGCATTTT
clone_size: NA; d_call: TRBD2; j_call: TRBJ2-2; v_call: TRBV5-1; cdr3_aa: CASSSGTSGDTGELFF; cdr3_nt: TGCGCCAGCAGCTCCGGGACTAGCGGGGACACCGGGGAGCTGTTTTTT
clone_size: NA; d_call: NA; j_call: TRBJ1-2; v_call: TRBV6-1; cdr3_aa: CASSEAAGDYGYTF; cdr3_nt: TGTGCCAGCAGTGAAGCGGCAGGTGACTATGGCTACACCTTC
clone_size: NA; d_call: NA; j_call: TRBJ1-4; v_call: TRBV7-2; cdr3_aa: CASSPQVAGNEKLFF; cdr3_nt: TGTGCCAGCAGCCCCCAAGTGGCAGGGAATGAAAAACTGTTTTTT
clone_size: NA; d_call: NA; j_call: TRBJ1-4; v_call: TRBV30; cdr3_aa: CAWRETGPANEKLFF; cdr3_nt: TGTGCCTGGAGGGAAACAGGGCCGGCTAATGAAAAACTGTTTTTT
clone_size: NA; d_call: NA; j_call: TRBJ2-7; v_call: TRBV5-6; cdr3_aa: CASSQASYEQYF; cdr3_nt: TGTGCCAGCAGCCAGGCAAGCTACGAGCAGTACTTC
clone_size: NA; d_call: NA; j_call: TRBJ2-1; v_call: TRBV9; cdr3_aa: CASSAGGRGHEQFF; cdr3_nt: TGTGCCAGCAGCGCTGGAGGCAGAGGTCACGAGCAGTTCTTC
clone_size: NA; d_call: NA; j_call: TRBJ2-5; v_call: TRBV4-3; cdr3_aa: CASSQVGAQEETQYF; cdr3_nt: TGCGCCAGCAGCCAAGTAGGCGCACAGGAAGAGACCCAGTACTTC
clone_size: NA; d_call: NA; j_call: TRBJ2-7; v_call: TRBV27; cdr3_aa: CASSLGSRSKYEQYF; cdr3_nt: TGTGCCAGCAGTTTGGGCAGTAGATCCAAATACGAGCAGTACTTC
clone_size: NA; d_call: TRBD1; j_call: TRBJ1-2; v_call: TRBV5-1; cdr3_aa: CASSSGTGEDGYTF; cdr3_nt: TGCGCCAGCAGCTCGGGGACAGGGGAGGATGGCTACACCTTC
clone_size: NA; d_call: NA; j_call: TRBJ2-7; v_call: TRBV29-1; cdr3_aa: CSVRTGHSVYEQYF; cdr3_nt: TGCAGCGTTAGAACGGGACACTCAGTCTACGAGCAGTACTTC
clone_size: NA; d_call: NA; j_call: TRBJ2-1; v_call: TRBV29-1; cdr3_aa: CSVGAQGKWQFF; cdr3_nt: TGCAGCGTTGGGGCCCAGGGGAAATGGCAGTTCTTC
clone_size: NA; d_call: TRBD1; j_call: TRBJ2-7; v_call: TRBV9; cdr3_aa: CASSVEQGREQYF; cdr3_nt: TGTGCCAGCAGCGTTGAACAGGGGCGCGAGCAGTACTTC
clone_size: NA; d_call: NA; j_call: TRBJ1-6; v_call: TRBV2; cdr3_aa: CASIARGNSPLHF; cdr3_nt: TGTGCCAGCATAGCCAGGGGAAATTCACCCCTCCACTTT
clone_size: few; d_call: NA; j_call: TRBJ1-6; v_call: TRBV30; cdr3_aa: CAWSVGLNSPLHF; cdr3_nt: TGTGCCTGGAGTGTGGGCCTTAATTCACCCCTCCACTTT
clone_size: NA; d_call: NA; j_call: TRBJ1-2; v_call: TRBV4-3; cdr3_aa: CASSPEIGANYGYTF; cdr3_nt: TGCGCCAGCAGCCCTGAAATAGGGGCCAACTATGGCTACACCTTC
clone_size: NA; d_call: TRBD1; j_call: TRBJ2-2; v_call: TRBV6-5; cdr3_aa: CASSLTGTTGELFF; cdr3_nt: TGTGCCAGCAGTTTGACAGGGACAACCGGGGAGCTGTTTTTT
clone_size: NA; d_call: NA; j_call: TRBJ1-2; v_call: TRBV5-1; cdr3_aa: CASSPSGPLGGYTF; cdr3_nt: TGCGCCAGCAGCCCATCGGGACCCCTCGGTGGCTACACCTTC
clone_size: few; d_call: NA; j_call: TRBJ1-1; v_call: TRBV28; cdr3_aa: CASRDNREAFF; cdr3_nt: TGTGCCAGCAGGGACAATCGTGAAGCTTTCTTT
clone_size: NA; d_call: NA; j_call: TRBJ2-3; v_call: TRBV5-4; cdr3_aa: CASSLMVRDTQYF; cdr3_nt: TGTGCCAGCAGCTTGATGGTGAGGGATACGCAGTATTTT
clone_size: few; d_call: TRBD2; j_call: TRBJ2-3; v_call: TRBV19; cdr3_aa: CATGASGGTDTQYF; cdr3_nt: TGTGCCACCGGGGCTAGCGGGGGAACAGATACGCAGTATTTT
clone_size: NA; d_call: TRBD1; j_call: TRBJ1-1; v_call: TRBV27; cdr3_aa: CASSLSGQGRVTEAFF; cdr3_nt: TGTGCCAGCAGTTTGTCGGGACAGGGTAGAGTCACTGAAGCTTTCTTT
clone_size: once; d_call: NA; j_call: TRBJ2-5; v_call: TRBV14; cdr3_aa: CASSQLAEETQYF; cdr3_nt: TGTGCCAGCAGCCAATTAGCGGAAGAGACCCAGTACTTC
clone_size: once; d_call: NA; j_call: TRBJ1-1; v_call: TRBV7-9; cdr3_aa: CASSPTNTEAFF; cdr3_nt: TGTGCCAGCAGCCCTACGAACACTGAAGCTTTCTTT
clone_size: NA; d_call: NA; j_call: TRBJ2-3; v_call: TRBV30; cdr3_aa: CAWKWAGASSEYF; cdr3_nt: TGTGCCTGGAAGTGGGCGGGGGCCTCCTCTGAGTATTTT
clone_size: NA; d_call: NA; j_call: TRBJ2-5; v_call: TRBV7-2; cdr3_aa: CASSGGSRQETQYF; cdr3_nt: TGTGCCAGCAGCGGGGGGAGCAGGCAAGAGACCCAGTACTTC
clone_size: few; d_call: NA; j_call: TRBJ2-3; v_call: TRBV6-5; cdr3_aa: CASGGPQDTQYF; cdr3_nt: TGTGCCAGCGGGGGCCCCCAAGATACGCAGTATTTT
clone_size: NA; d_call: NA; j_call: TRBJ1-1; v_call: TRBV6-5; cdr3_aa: CASSPGRYTEAFF; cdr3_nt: TGTGCCAGCAGCCCGGGACGCTACACTGAAGCTTTCTTT
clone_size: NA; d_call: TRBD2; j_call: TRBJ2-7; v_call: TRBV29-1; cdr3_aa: CSVEGLVSGAYEQYF; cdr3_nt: TGCAGCGTGGAGGGACTAGTTAGTGGAGCCTACGAGCAGTACTTC
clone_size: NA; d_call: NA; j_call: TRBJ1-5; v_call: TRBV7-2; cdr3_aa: CASSLDSQPQHF; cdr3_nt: TGTGCCAGCAGCTTAGACAGTCAGCCCCAGCATTTT
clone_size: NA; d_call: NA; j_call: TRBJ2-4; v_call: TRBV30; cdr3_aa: CAWSVPRIIERSIQYF; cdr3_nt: TGTGCCTGGAGTGTACCGAGGATAATTGAGCGTAGCATTCAGTACTTC
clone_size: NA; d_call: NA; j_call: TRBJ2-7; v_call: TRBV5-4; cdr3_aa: CASSPKGERQYF; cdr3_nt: TGTGCCAGCAGCCCCAAGGGAGAGAGGCAGTACTTC
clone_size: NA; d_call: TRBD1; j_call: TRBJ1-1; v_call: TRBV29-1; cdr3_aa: CSVEAGGTEAFF; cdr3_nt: TGCAGCGTTGAGGCAGGGGGGACTGAAGCTTTCTTT
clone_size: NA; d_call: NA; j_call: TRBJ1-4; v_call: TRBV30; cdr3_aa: CAWSGAASEKLFF; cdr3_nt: TGTGCCTGGAGTGGGGCCGCAAGTGAAAAACTGTTTTTT
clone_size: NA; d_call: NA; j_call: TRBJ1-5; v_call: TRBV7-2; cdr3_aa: CASSLVRGSQPQHF; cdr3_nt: TGTGCCAGCAGCTTAGTCAGGGGCTCCCAGCCCCAGCATTTT
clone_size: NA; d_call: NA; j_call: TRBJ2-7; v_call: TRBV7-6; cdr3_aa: CASSSPGLTYEQYF; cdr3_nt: TGTGCCAGCAGCTCCCCGGGATTAACCTACGAGCAGTACTTC
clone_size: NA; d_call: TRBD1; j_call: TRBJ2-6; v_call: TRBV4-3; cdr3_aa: CASSRSGQGASGANVLTF; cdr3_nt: TGCGCCAGCAGCCGATCGGGACAGGGGGCTTCTGGGGCCAACGTCCTGACTTTC
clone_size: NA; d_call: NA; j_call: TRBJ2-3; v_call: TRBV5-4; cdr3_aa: CASSLKSADTQYF; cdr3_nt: TGTGCCAGCAGCTTGAAGTCCGCAGATACGCAGTATTTT
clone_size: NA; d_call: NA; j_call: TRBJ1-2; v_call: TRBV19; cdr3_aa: CACSLGPGNYGYTF; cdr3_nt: TGTGCCTGCTCACTCGGGCCAGGGAACTATGGCTACACCTTC
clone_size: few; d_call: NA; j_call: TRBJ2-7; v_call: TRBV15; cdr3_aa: CATSREPGSSYEQYF; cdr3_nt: TGTGCCACCAGCAGAGAGCCAGGGTCTTCCTACGAGCAGTACTTC
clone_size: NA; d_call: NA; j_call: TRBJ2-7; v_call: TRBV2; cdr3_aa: CASSEEYEQYF; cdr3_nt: TGTGCCAGCAGTGAGGAGTACGAGCAGTACTTC
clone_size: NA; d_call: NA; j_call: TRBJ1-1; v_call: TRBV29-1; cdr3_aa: CSGKQGMDTEAFF; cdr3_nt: TGCAGCGGCAAACAGGGAATGGACACTGAAGCTTTCTTT